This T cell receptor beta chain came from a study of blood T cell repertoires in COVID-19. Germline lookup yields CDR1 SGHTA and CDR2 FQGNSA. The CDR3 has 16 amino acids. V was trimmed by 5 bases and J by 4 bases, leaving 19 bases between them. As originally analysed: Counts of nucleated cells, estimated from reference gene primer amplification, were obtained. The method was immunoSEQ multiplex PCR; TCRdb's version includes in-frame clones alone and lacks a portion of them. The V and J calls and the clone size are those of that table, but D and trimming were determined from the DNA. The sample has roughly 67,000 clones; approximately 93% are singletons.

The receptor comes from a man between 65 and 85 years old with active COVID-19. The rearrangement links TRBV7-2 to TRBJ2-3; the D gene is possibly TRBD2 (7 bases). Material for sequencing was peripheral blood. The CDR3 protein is CASSLGAGAGADTQYF. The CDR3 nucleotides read TGTGCCAGCAGCCTTGGGGCGGGGGCCGGGGCAGATACGCAGTATTTT.